This passage covers 11 T cell receptor beta chains from one sample sequenced in a study of cytomegalovirus exposure and HLA in healthy donors. The PCR used 60 Vbeta and 13 Jbeta primers. TCRdb's table, derived via immunoSEQ multiplex PCR, lists solely in-frame clones and lacks some. This table has 50,000 to 70,000 clones, around 82% appearing once. Sequencing was done on a sample of PBMCs. These receptors all stem from a male donor in good health and CMV-seronegative.

V usage is TRBV15 and J usage is TRBJ1-1; D gene uncertain. In germline, CDR1 is LNHNV, CDR2 YYDKDF (reference sequence). This CDR3 spans 14 amino acids. V was shortened by 0 bases and J by 0 bases, with 5 bases between the two germline ends. The CDR3 is CATSRDILNTEAFF. The CDR3, as DNA: TGTGCCACCAGCAGAGATATCCTGAACACTGAAGCTTTCTTT.

This clone was seen a few times. The V call is TRBV27, the J call TRBJ2-7; 8 nucleotides line up with TRBD2. This CDR3 is 14 amino acids long. CDR1 is MNHEY, CDR2 SMNVEV, per germline (reference sequence). The trim removed 8 bases at V and 7 bases at J, leaving 13 bases unmatched. DNA for the CDR3: TGTGCCAGCGGCAGCCCGGGCCCGGGGGGGGAGCAGTACTTC. Protein: CASGSPGPGGEQYF.

This chain joins TRBV10-3 and TRBJ1-2; possible D gene TRBD1, 5 bases. CDR1 and CDR2 from the germline V gene are ENHRY and SYGVKD. The CDR3 has 13 amino acids. V was clipped by 10 bases and J by 8 bases, with 20 bases between them. The CDR3 reads CATEKGTNGGYTF. The CDR3 DNA reads TGTGCCACCGAAAAAGGGACTAACGGGGGCTACACCTTC.

This clone occurred a few times. This chain connects TRBV7-9 to TRBJ2-5; 7 bases fit TRBD2. The CDR3 totals 14 residues. Germline CDR1 SEHNR, CDR2 FQNEAQ (reference sequence). Unmatched junction bases numbered 6, after V lost 3 bases and J lost 5 bases. This chain's CDR3 is CASSFAGEGETQYF. CDR3 DNA: TGTGCCAGCAGCTTCGCCGGGGAGGGGGAGACCCAGTACTTC.

In its sample, this clone was seen a few times. The genes are TRBV7-3 and TRBJ2-7, with a tentative D call TRBD1 (5 bases). This CDR3 contains 15 residues. CDR1 SGHTA and CDR2 FQGTGA come from the germline V gene. V lost 3 bases and J 1 base, leaving 13 bases between the germline ends. As DNA, the CDR3 is TGTGCCAGCAGCTTGGGCGTGGGGCCTTCCTACGAGCAGTACTTC. This gives the protein CASSLGVGPSYEQYF. The whole variable domain, filled in from reference TRBV7-3 and TRBJ2-7, reads GAGVSQTPSNKVTEKGKYVELRCDPISGHTALYWYRQSLGQGPEFLIYFQGTGAADDSGLPNDRFFAVRPEGSVSTLKIQRTERGDSAVYLCASSLGVGPSYEQYFGPGTRLTVT.

The CDR3 DNA sequence: TGTGCCAGCAGCCATGCTCTAGCGGGAAACTACGAGCAGTACTTC. Amino acids: CASSHALAGNYEQYF. J is TRBJ2-7 and V is TRBV6-6; TRBD2 matches 9 bases. Germline-derived CDR1 and CDR2 are MNHNY and SVGAGI (reference sequence). This CDR3 is built from 15 residues. The junction had 9 bases not matched to a gene; V was cut back by 6 bases and J by 3 bases.

This chain uses TRBV7-2 with TRBJ2-5, with 7 bases fitting TRBD1. Germline loops: CDR1 SGHTA, CDR2 FQGNSA. Trimming cost V 4 bases and J 5 bases; bases outside gene matches: 7. The CDR3 extends over 14 amino acids. The CDR3, as DNA: TGTGCCAGCAGCTCCGCCGGGACAGCCGAGACCCAGTACTTC. Encoded protein: CASSSAGTAETQYF.

This rearrangement joins TRBV7-9 to TRBJ1-1, with D possibly matching TRBD1 (6 bases). CDR1 is SEHNR and CDR2 is FQNEAQ in the germline V gene (reference sequence). There are 15 residues in the CDR3. Trimming cost V 3 bases and J 8 bases, with 19 bases left between them. The CDR3 nucleotides read TGTGCCAGCAGCTTTTCGAGTTTTACAGGGACGGAAGCTTTCTTT. Encoded protein: CASSFSSFTGTEAFF.

This clone was seen only a few times. The CDR3 loop reads CASSYEPASYGYTF. The CDR3 region has the DNA TGTGCCAGCAGTTACGAACCGGCTAGCTATGGCTACACCTTC. V gene TRBV6-6 combines with J gene TRBJ1-2; no firm D call. Germline V gene lookup returns CDR1 MNHNY and CDR2 SVGAGI (reference sequence). CDR3 length: 14 amino acids. V was trimmed by 2 bases and J by 4 bases, leaving 11 bases between them.

This clone was picked up a small number of times. The chain recombines TRBV7-2 with TRBJ2-2, with a weak D call TRBD1 (6 bases). Per the germline V gene, CDR1 is SGHTA and CDR2 is FQGNSA. The CDR3 runs to 14 residues. The V end was cut by 4 bases, the J end by 6 bases, with 12 bases between. The CDR3 loop is CASSSNQGPGELFF. In DNA, the CDR3 is TGTGCCAGCAGCTCAAACCAGGGGCCCGGGGAGCTGTTTTTT.

This rearrangement joins TRBV11-2 to TRBJ2-5, with TRBD1 as a possible D gene (6 bases). This CDR3 is built from 15 residues. Germline-derived CDR1 and CDR2 are SGHAT and FQNNGV. Trimming removed 3 bases from V and 4 bases from J, with 15 bases in between. The CDR3 DNA is TGTGCCAGCAGCTTTCAGGGGTCAGACCTAGAGACCCAGTACTTC. This translates into CASSFQGSDLETQYF.